A selection of T cell receptor beta chains follows, all from one sample in a study of blood T cell repertoires in COVID-19. Here immunoSEQ multiplex PCR was the method, and the copy in TCRdb shows in-frame clones only, minus some. This table has fewer than 350,000 clones, roughly 90% appearing once. Material: PBMCs or T cells enriched from blood (not recorded which). These TCRs come from a woman aged 40-49 years who had recovered from COVID-19. The CDR3 runs from the conserved cysteine through the conserved F or W. A D gene is named only where the DNA matches it firmly. Clone sizes are given selectively: once, few, many, or a class where the clone is expanded.

abundance	v_gene	j_gene	d_gene	CDR3nt	CDR3aa
.	TRBV12-3/TRBV12-4	TRBJ1-1	.	TGTGCCAGCAGTTTTACGCAGGACACTGAAGCTTTCTTT	CASSFTQDTEAFF
.	TRBV7-2	TRBJ2-7	TRBD1	TGTGCCAGCAGCTGGGACAGGGAGACCTACGAGCAGTACTTC	CASSWDRETYEQYF
.	TRBV2	TRBJ2-5	.	TGTGCCAGCAAATACGGGGAGACCCAGTACTTC	CASKYGETQYF
.	TRBV25-1	TRBJ1-1	TRBD1	TGTGCCAGCAGTGGTCGGACAGGGGGTTTGAACACTGAAGCTTTCTTT	CASSGRTGGLNTEAFF
.	TRBV5-1	TRBJ1-5	.	TGCGCCAGCAGCTTGGAAGGCAGGGACAATCAGCCCCAGCATTTT	CASSLEGRDNQPQHF
few	TRBV9	TRBJ2-1	.	TGTGCCAGCAGCGTATTTCCCGAAGTCGGGACACCTTACAATGAGCAGTTCTTC	CASSVFPEVGTPYNEQFF
.	TRBV5-1	TRBJ1-1	TRBD1	TGCGCCAGCTCCTTAGGGACAGGGTATCCTGAAGCTTTCTTT	CASSLGTGYPEAFF
once	TRBV5-1	TRBJ2-5	.	TGCGCCAGCAGCTTTTCCTCCCAAGAGACCCAGTACTTC	CASSFSSQETQYF
.	TRBV5-8	TRBJ1-1	.	TGTGCCAGCAGCTTGGCTCAGGGGTACAGACACACTGAAGCTTTCTTT	CASSLAQGYRHTEAFF
.	TRBV19	TRBJ2-1	.	TGTGCCAGTATGCGGTCCTCCAATGAGCAGTTCTTC	CASMRSSNEQFF
once	TRBV19	TRBJ1-1	.	TGTGCCAGTAGTGCCAGACAGAATCGGAACACTGAAGCTTTCTTT	CASSARQNRNTEAFF
.	TRBV6-5	TRBJ1-5	.	TGTGCCAGCAGGCGTAGTCAGCCCCAGCATTTT	CASRRSQPQHF
once	TRBV7-3	TRBJ2-7	.	TGTGCCAGCAGCCTATACAGGTTAAACGAGCAGTACTTC	CASSLYRLNEQYF
.	TRBV6-5	TRBJ2-2	.	TGTGCCAGCAGTTACTCGAGCATTGAGAACACCGGGGAGCTGTTTTTT	CASSYSSIENTGELFF
.	TRBV5-6	TRBJ1-2	.	TGTGCCAGCAGCAGCGTCACAGGGATTGAATATGGCTACACCTTC	CASSSVTGIEYGYTF
.	TRBV5-1	TRBJ2-2	TRBD1	TGCGCCAGCAGGACAGGGGGCACGAACACCGGGGAGCTGTTTTTT	CASRTGGTNTGELFF
.	TRBV12-3/TRBV12-4	TRBJ1-2	TRBD1	TGTGCCAGCAAGGAGGGGGCCTCCTATGGCTACACCTTC	CASKEGASYGYTF
.	TRBV7-9	TRBJ2-7	TRBD2	TGTGCCAGCAGCTTAGGGACTAGCGGGAGGCCCTACGAGCAGTACTTC	CASSLGTSGRPYEQYF
.	TRBV28	TRBJ2-2	TRBD1	TGTGCCAGCAAAACAGGGGGCACCGGGGAGCTGTTTTTT	CASKTGGTGELFF
.	TRBV7-2	TRBJ1-2	TRBD1	TGTGCCAGCAGCAGGGACAGCCGTAACTATGGCTACACCTTC	CASSRDSRNYGYTF
.	TRBV13	TRBJ1-1	.	TGTGCCAGCAGCTCCCTGGCGGGGGGCACTGAAGCTTTCTTT	CASSSLAGGTEAFF
.	TRBV21-1	TRBJ1-6	.	TGTGCCAGCCCCTCGAAGGGACAGTTGGATTCACCCCTCCACTTT	CASPSKGQLDSPLHF
few	TRBV19	TRBJ2-3	.	TGTGCCAGTAGGTTACCGGGACTGTATTATACGCAGTATTTT	CASRLPGLYYTQYF
few	TRBV5-6	TRBJ2-5	.	TGTGCCAGCAGCTTGACGGTCCAAGAGACCCAGTACTTC	CASSLTVQETQYF
.	TRBV2	TRBJ1-6	TRBD1	TGTGCCAGCAGTGAAGAAGGGGGCTCACCCCTCCACTTT	CASSEEGGSPLHF
.	TRBV29-1	TRBJ2-1	.	TGCAGCGCTCGTTTGGCGGGTTATAACAATGAGCAGTTCTTC	CSARLAGYNNEQFF
.	TRBV19	TRBJ2-5	.	TGTGCCAGTAGTAAGCGGTTCTACCAAGAGACCCAGTACTTC	CASSKRFYQETQYF
.	TRBV27	TRBJ2-1	.	TGTGCCAGCAGTTTAATACGGGAGATCTACAATGAGCAGTTCTTC	CASSLIREIYNEQFF
.	TRBV4-3	TRBJ1-2	TRBD1	TGCGCCAGCAGCCAAGATGGACAGGGCAGATATGGCTACACCTTC	CASSQDGQGRYGYTF
.	TRBV9	TRBJ1-1	.	TGTGCCAGCAGCCAGGGCATGAACACTGAAGCTTTCTTT	CASSQGMNTEAFF
.	TRBV6-5	TRBJ2-7	TRBD1	TGTGCCAGCAGTTACTCCGGGACAGGGAGATACGAGCAGTACTTC	CASSYSGTGRYEQYF
.	TRBV6-5	TRBJ2-3	.	TGTGCCAGCAATCCTAGCGAGCCACAGGTAGATACGCAGTATTTT	CASNPSEPQVDTQYF
.	TRBV29-1	TRBJ2-5	.	TGCAGCGCACACCCCCTCCAAGAGACCCAGTACTTC	CSAHPLQETQYF
.	TRBV7-2	TRBJ2-5	TRBD2	TGTGCCAGCAGCTTAGAACCCGGCGGGGGGAAACAAGAGACCCAGTACTTC	CASSLEPGGGKQETQYF
.	TRBV9	TRBJ2-1	TRBD2	TGTGCCAGCAGTCGGACTAGCGGAAACTACAATGAGCAGTTCTTC	CASSRTSGNYNEQFF
.	TRBV2	TRBJ2-3	TRBD2	TGTGCCAGCATGGGGACTAGCGGGAATCCAGATACGCAGTATTTT	CASMGTSGNPDTQYF
once	TRBV27	TRBJ1-1	.	.	CASSFLAGPGAFF
.	TRBV7-9	TRBJ2-7	TRBD1	TGTGCCAGCAGACGGGACAGGCCCTCCGAGCAGTACTTC	CASRRDRPSEQYF
.	TRBV4-3	TRBJ1-5	.	TGCGCCAGCAGCCAAGATATATTCGAGCCCCAGCATTTT	CASSQDIFEPQHF
.	TRBV2	TRBJ1-3	.	TGTGCCAGCAGTGAAGAGGGGGGGGTCACCATATATTTT	CASSEEGGVTIYF
.	TRBV7-2	TRBJ2-1	TRBD2	TGTGCCAGCAGCCCGGGAGCGGGGTTCGATGAGCAGTTCTTC	CASSPGAGFDEQFF
.	TRBV19	TRBJ1-6	.	TGTGCCAGTAGGCCCTGGACGGGCGGGGATTCACCCCTCCACTTT	CASRPWTGGDSPLHF
.	TRBV11-2	TRBJ2-3	.	TGTGCCAGCACCCTGCGCCACGGAGGCCCAGATACGCAGTATTTT	CASTLRHGGPDTQYF
.	TRBV18	TRBJ2-7	TRBD1	TGTGCCAGCTCCCCTAATACAGGGGGCGACGAGCAGTACTTC	CASSPNTGGDEQYF
.	TRBV14	TRBJ1-4	.	TGTGCCAGCAGTCCTGCCCGGGTTCTTAATGAAAAACTGTTTTTT	CASSPARVLNEKLFF
.	TRBV7-2	TRBJ2-5	.	TGTGCCAGCAGCCGGACAGTTGGGGATCGAGAGACCCAGTACTTC	CASSRTVGDRETQYF